Following are 5 T cell receptor beta chains from one sample sequenced in a study of blood T cell repertoires in COVID-19. Measured with immunoSEQ multiplex PCR; TCRdb has only the in-frame clones, and not every one. The data show roughly 120,000 clones, about 80% seen once. Specimen: peripheral blood. All receptors come from a man in his 70s with acute or convalescent COVID-19.

V gene TRBV25-1 combines with J gene TRBJ1-4; 9 nucleotides align to TRBD1. The V and J ends lost 2 bases and 7 bases, in that order; junction bases with no gene match: 8. Germline CDR1 and CDR2: MGHDK and SYGVNS. CDR3 size: 16 residues. Here the CDR3 DNA reads TGTGCCAGCAGTGAACCCGCGGGACAGGGCGGTGAAAAACTGTTTTTT. This encodes CASSEPAGQGGEKLFF. The complete variable domain, with remaining parts taken from reference TRBV25-1 and TRBJ1-4, reads EADIYQTPRYLVIGTGKKITLECSQTMGHDKMYWYQQDPGMELHLIHYSYGVNSTEKGDLSSESTVSRIRTEHFPLTLESARPSHTSQYLCASSEPAGQGGEKLFFGSGTQLSVL.

The chain links TRBV20-1 to TRBJ1-1, with TRBD1 as a possible D gene (5 bases). This CDR3 comprises 16 residues. In germline, CDR1 is DFQATT, CDR2 SNEGSKA (reference sequence). Trimming shortened V by 3 bases and J by 1 base, and 18 bases separated the two germline ends. The CDR3 loop reads CSASRGGAGTNTEAFF. In nucleotides, the CDR3 is TGCAGTGCTAGTCGGGGAGGAGCAGGGACGAACACTGAAGCTTTCTTT.

The chain carries TRBV10-3 and TRBJ2-7; tentatively, D is TRBD1 (6 bases). With 3 bases removed from V and 2 bases from J, the gap between germline ends came to 17 bases. CDR3 length equals 16 residues. Germline-derived CDR1 and CDR2 are ENHRY and SYGVKD. In DNA form, the CDR3 reads TGTGCCATCAGTGATACCCCTGCGTCAGGGGCCTACGAGCAGTACTTC. Translation: CAISDTPASGAYEQYF.

This clone was seen a handful of times. The CDR3 sequence is CASSHAGDGNQPQHF. In nucleotides, the CDR3 is TGTGCCAGCAGCCATGCAGGGGACGGCAATCAGCCCCAGCATTTT. V usage is TRBV3-1 (or the pseudogene TRBV3-2) and J usage is TRBJ1-5, with D perhaps TRBD1 (6 bases). With 3 bases removed from V and 2 bases from J, the gap between germline ends came to 11 bases. Per the germline V gene, CDR1 is LGHDT and CDR2 is YNNKEL (reference sequence). CDR3 length: 15 amino acids.

This rearrangement joins TRBV2 to TRBJ2-1; 8 bases fit TRBD1. The CDR3 spans 15 residues. The junction had 8 bases not matched to a gene; V was cut back by 3 bases and J by 7 bases. Germline-derived CDR1 and CDR2 are SNHLY and FYNNEI. The CDR3 reads CASSDGRGRGNEQFF. In DNA, the CDR3 is TGTGCCAGCAGTGATGGCAGGGGGCGAGGTAATGAGCAGTTCTTC.